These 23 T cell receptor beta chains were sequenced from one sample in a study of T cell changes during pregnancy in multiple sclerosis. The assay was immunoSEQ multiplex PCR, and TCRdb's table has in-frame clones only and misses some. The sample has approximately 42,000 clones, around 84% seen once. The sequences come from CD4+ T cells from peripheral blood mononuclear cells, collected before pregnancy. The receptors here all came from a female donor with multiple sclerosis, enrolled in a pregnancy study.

The CDR3 reads CASSLSPQSYEQYF. The CDR3 DNA is TGTGCCAGCAGCTTAAGTCCACAGTCCTACGAGCAGTACTTC. The chain is built from TRBV7-3 and TRBJ2-7; D unclear. Germline CDR1 and CDR2: SGHTA and FQGTGA. The germline V and J ends were trimmed by 1 base and 1 base, with 8 bases remaining between them. This CDR3 contains 14 residues.

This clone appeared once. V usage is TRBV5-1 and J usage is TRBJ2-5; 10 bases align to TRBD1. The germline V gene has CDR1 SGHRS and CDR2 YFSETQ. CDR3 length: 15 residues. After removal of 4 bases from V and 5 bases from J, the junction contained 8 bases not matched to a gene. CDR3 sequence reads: CASSPGQGVGETQYF. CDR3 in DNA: TGCGCCAGCAGCCCAGGACAGGGGGTAGGGGAGACCCAGTACTTC.

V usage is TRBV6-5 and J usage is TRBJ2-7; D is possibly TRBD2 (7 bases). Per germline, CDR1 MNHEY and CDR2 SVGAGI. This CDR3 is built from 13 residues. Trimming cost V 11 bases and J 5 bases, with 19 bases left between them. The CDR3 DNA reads TGTGCCGTACAGGGTCCGGGGGGCCACGAGCAGTACTTC. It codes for CAVQGPGGHEQYF.

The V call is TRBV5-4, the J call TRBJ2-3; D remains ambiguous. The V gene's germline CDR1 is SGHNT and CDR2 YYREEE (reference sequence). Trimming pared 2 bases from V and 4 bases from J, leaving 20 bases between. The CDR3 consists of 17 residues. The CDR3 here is CASSFLAGSATSDTQYF. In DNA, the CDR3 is TGTGCCAGCAGCTTTCTGGCAGGATCGGCTACGTCAGATACGCAGTATTTT.

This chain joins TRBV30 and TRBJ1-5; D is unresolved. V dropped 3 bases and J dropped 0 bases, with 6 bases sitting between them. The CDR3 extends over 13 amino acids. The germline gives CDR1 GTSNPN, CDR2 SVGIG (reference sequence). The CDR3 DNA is TGTGCCTGGAGACAGAATAGCAATCAGCCCCAGCATTTT. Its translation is CAWRQNSNQPQHF.

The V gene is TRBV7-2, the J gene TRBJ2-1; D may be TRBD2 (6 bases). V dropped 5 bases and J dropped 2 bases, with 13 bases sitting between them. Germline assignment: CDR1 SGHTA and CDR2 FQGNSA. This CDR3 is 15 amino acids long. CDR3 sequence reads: CASSPRGEAYNEQFF. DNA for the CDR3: TGTGCCAGCAGCCCTCGCGGGGAAGCCTACAATGAGCAGTTCTTC.

DNA for the CDR3: TGTGCCAGTATCAGCGAGGAGAGCAGTTCCCCTTACTCATATGGCTACACCTTC. Translation gives CASISEESSSPYSYGYTF. The chain joins TRBV19 to TRBJ1-2, with D uncertain. CDR3 length equals 18 residues. V lost 7 bases and J 5 bases, leaving 29 bases between the germline ends. Germline V gene sequence: CDR1 LNHDA, CDR2 SQIVND (reference sequence).

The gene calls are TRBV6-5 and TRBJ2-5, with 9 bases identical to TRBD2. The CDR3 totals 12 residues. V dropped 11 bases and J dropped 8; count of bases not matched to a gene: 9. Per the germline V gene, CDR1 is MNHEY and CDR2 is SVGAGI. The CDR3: CAAGGDLGTQYF. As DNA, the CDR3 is TGTGCCGCGGGGGGGGACCTAGGAACCCAGTACTTC.

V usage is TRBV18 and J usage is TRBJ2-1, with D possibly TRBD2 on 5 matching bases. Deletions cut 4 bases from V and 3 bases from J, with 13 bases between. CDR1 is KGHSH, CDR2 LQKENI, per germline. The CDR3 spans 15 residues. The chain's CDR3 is CASSQSGTDYNEQFF. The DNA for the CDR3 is TGTGCCAGCTCACAGAGCGGAACAGACTACAATGAGCAGTTCTTC. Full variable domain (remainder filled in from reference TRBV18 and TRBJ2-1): NAGVMQNPRHLVRRRGQEARLRCSPMKGHSHVYWYRQLPEEGLKFMVYLQKENIIDESGMPKERFSAEFPKEGPSILRIQQVVRGDSAAYFCASSQSGTDYNEQFFGPGTRLTVL.

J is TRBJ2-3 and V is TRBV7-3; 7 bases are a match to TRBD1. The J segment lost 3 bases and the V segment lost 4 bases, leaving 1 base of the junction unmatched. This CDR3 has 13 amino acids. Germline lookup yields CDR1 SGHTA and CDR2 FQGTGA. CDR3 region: CASSSDRTDTQYF. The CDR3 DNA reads TGTGCCAGCAGCTCGGACAGGACAGATACGCAGTATTTT.

The CDR3 sequence is CASSGLGLVGGELFF. In DNA, the CDR3 is TGTGCCAGCAGTGGGTTGGGACTAGTAGGCGGGGAGCTGTTTTTT. The chain carries TRBV2 and TRBJ2-2; 8 bases agree with TRBD2. V lost 4 bases to trimming and J lost 7 bases; unmatched junction nucleotides: 8. CDR1 is SNHLY, CDR2 FYNNEI, per germline. CDR3 length: 15 amino acids.

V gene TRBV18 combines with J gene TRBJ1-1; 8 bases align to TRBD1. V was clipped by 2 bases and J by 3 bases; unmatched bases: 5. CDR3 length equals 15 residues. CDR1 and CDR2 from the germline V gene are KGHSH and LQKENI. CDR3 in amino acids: CASSPKQGAYTEAFF. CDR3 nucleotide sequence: TGTGCCAGCTCACCAAAGCAGGGGGCGTACACTGAAGCTTTCTTT.

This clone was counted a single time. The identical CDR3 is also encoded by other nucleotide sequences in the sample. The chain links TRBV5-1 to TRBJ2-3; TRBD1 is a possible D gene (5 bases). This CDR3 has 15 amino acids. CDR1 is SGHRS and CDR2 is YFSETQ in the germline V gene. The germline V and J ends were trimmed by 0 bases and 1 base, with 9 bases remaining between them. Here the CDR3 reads CASSLGGGRTDTQYF. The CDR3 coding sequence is TGCGCCAGCAGCTTGGGGGGCGGCCGCACAGATACGCAGTATTTT. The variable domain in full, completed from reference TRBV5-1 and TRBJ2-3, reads KAGVTQTPRYLIKTRGQQVTLSCSPISGHRSVSWYQQTPGQGLQFLFEYFSETQRNKGNFPGRFSGRQFSNSRSEMNVSTLELGDSALYLCASSLGGGRTDTQYFGPGTRLTVL.

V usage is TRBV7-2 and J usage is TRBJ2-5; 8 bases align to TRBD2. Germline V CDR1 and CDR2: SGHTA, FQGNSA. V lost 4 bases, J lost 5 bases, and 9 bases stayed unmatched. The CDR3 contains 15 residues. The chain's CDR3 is CASSYRLAQGETQYF. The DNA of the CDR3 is TGTGCCAGCAGCTATAGACTAGCGCAGGGGGAGACCCAGTACTTC.

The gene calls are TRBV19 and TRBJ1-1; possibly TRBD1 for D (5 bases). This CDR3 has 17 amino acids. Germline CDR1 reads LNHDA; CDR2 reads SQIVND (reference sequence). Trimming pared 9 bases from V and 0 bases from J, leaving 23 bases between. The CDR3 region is CASHQQDLGGVNTEAFF. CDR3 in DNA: TGTGCCAGCCACCAACAGGACTTGGGGGGTGTGAACACTGAAGCTTTCTTT.

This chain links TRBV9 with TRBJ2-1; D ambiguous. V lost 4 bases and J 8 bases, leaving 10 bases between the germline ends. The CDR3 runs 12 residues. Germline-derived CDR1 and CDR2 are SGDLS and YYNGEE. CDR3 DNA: TGTGCCAGCAGCTTCGGTTTGGATGAGCAGTTCTTC. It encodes CASSFGLDEQFF.

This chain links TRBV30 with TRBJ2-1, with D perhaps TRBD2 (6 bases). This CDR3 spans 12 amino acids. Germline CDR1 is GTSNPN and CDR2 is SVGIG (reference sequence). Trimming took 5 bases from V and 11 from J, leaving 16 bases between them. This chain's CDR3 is CAWWFSGGKQFF. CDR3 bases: TGTGCCTGGTGGTTTTCCGGGGGAAAGCAGTTCTTC.

The CDR3 DNA is TGTGCCAGCAGAAGCGGGGGGGACCGTGAGCAGTTCTTC. Its protein product is CASRSGGDREQFF. This rearrangement joins TRBV6-5 to TRBJ2-1; 10 bases are a match to TRBD2. V lost 6 bases to trimming and J lost 9 bases; unmatched junction nucleotides: 5. The CDR3 has 13 amino acids. Germline CDR1 is MNHEY and CDR2 is SVGAGI.

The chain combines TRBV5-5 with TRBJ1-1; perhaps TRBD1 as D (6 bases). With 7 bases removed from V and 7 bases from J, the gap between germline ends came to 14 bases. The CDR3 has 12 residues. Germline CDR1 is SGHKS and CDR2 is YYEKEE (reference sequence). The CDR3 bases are TGTGCCAGCGGACGCGAAGGGGGTGAAGCTTTCTTT. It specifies CASGREGGEAFF.

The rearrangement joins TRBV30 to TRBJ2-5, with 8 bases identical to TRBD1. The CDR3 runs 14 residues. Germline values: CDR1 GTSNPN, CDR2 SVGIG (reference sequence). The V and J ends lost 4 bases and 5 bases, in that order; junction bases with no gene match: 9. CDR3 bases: TGTGCCTGGATTAGGACAGGGTTGGGCGAGACCCAGTACTTC. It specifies CAWIRTGLGETQYF.

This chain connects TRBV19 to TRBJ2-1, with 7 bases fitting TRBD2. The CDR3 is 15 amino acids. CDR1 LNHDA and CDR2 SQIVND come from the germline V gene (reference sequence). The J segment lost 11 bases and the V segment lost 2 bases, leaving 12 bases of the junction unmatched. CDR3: CASSILPLAARKQFF. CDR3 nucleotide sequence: TGTGCCAGTAGTATATTACCCCTAGCGGCCAGGAAGCAGTTCTTC.

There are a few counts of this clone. CDR3 coding DNA: TGTGCCATCAGTGAGTCTGCAGGGCGGCACTATGGCTACACCTTC. As protein: CAISESAGRHYGYTF. The chain carries TRBV10-3 and TRBJ1-2, with D perhaps matching TRBD1 (5 bases). The ends were cut back, 0 bases at V and 3 bases at J, with 11 bases in the middle. The germline CDR1 and CDR2 sequences are ENHRY and SYGVKD. The CDR3 spans 15 residues.

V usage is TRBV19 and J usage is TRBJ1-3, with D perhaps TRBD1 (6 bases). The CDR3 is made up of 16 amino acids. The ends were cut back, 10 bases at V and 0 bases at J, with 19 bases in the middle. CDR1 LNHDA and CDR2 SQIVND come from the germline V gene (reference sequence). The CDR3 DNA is TGTGCCACCTCAATTTACAGGGTGTTCTCTGGAAACACCATATATTTT. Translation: CATSIYRVFSGNTIYF.